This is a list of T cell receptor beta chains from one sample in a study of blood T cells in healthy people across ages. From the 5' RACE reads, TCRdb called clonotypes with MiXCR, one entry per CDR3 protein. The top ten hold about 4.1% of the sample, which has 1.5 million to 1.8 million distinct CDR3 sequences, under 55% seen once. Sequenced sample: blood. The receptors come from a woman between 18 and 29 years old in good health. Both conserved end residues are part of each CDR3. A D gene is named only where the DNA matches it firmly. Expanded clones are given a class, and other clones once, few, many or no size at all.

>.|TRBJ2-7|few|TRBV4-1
CASSPTPITYEQYF
TGCGCCAGCAGCCCCACCCCTATTACCTACGAGCAGTACTTC
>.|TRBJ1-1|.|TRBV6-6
CASRGTGKLNTEAFF
TGTGCCAGCAGGGGAACAGGGAAATTGAACACTGAAGCTTTCTTT
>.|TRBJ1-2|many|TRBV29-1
CSARDPFDGYTF
TGCAGCGCTAGGGACCCCTTCGATGGCTACACCTTC
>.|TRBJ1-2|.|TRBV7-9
CASSSVYPNYGYTF
TGTGCCAGCAGCTCCGTGTATCCTAACTATGGCTACACCTTC
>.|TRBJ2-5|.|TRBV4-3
CASSQEGTGETQYF
TGCGCCAGCAGCCAAGAAGGCACTGGGGAGACCCAGTACTTC
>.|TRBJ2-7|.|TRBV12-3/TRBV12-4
CASSFSRARMEQYF
TGTGCCAGCAGTTTCTCCCGGGCTCGTATGGAGCAGTACTTC
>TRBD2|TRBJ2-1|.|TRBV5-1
CASSLGLIAGGGTYNEQFF
TGCGCCAGCAGCTTGGGTTTGATAGCGGGAGGTGGTACCTACAATGAGCAGTTCTTC
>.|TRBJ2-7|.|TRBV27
CASSSRAGDTYEQYF
TGTGCCAGCAGTTCCCGGGCAGGCGATACCTACGAGCAGTACTTC
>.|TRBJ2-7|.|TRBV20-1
CSATHRDTYYEQYF
TGCAGTGCTACCCACCGGGACACCTACTACGAGCAGTACTTC
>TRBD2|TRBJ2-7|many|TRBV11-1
CASSSGTSGSLSYEQYF
TGTGCCAGCAGCTCCGGGACTAGCGGGAGCCTCTCCTACGAGCAGTACTTC
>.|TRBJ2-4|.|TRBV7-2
CASSPRAPAKNIQYF
TGTGCCAGCAGCCCCCGAGCACCAGCCAAAAACATTCAGTACTTC
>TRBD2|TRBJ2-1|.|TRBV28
CASSSPTSGRYNEQFF
TGTGCCAGCAGTTCGCCCACTAGCGGACGATACAATGAGCAGTTCTTC
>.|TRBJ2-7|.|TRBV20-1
CSAREGAGEQYF
TGCAGTGCTAGAGAAGGGGCGGGCGAGCAGTACTTC
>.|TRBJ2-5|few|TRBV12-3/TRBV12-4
CASTRGIGEGETQYF
TGTGCCAGCACCCGGGGCATCGGTGAAGGAGAGACCCAGTACTTC
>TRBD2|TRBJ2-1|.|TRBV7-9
CASSITLAGGYNEQFF
TGTGCCAGCAGCATTACTCTAGCGGGAGGCTACAATGAGCAGTTCTTC
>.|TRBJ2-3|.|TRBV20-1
CSASLLVGLSTDTQYF
TGCAGTGCGTCACTCTTAGTTGGATTGAGCACAGATACGCAGTATTTT
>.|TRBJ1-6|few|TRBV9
CASSVEGRSDSPLHF
TGTGCCAGCAGCGTAGAGGGCAGGTCGGATTCACCCCTCCACTTT
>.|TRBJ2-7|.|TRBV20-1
CSAPQALYNEQYF
TGCAGTGCACCCCAGGCGCTATACAATGAGCAGTACTTC
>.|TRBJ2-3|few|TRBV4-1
CASSQASRATDTQYF
TGCGCCAGCAGCCAAGCATCGCGGGCCACAGATACGCAGTATTTT
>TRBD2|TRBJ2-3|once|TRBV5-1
CASSSGRSSDTQYF
TGCGCCAGCAGTAGCGGGAGATCTTCAGATACGCAGTATTTT
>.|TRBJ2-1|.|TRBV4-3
CASSQDPRVTNEQFF
TGCGCCAGCAGCCAAGATCCACGGGTAACCAATGAGCAGTTCTTC
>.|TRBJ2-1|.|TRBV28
CASTVANNEQFF
TGTGCCAGCACAGTGGCGAACAATGAGCAGTTCTTC
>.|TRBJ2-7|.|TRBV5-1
CASSIAGRTYEQYF
TGCGCCAGCAGTATCGCAGGGCGGACCTACGAGCAGTACTTC
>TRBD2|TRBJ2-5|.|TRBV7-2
CASSLDRLAGDYNEQYF
TGTGCCAGCAGCTTAGACCGACTAGCGGGGGACTACAATGAGCAGTACTTC
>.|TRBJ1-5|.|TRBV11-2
CASSLGRGGSNQPQHF
TGTGCCAGCAGCTTAGGACGGGGCGGGAGCAATCAGCCCCAGCATTTT
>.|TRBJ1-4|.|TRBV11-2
CASSPTLSGGKLFF
TGTGCCAGCAGCCCAACCCTGTCGGGGGGAAAACTGTTTTTT
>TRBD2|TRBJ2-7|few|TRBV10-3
CAIRSSSGRDEQYF
TGTGCCATCCGATCCTCTAGCGGGAGGGACGAGCAGTACTTC
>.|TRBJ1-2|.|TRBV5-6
CASSLRTPYLYGYTF
TGTGCCAGCAGCTTGAGGACGCCTTACCTCTATGGCTACACCTTC
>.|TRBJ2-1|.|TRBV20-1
CSAKDHIAGAQETQFF
TGCAGTGCTAAAGATCACATCGCAGGGGCACAAGAGACCCAGTTCTTC
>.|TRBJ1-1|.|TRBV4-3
CASSHETAMNTEAFF
TGCGCCAGCAGCCACGAGACAGCCATGAACACTGAAGCTTTCTTT
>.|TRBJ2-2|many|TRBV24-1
CATSDGPTGELFF
TGTGCCACCAGTGATGGGCCCACCGGGGAGCTGTTTTTT
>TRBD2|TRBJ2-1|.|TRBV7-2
CASSGGVTSRYNEQFF
TGTGCCAGCAGCGGAGGTGTGACTAGCCGCTACAATGAGCAGTTCTTC
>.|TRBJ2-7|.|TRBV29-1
CSTPGSGLDEQYF
TGCAGCACCCCAGGAAGTGGCCTGGACGAGCAGTACTTC
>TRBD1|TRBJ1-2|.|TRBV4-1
CASSSGQGRNYGYTF
TGCGCCAGCAGCAGCGGACAGGGAAGAAACTATGGCTACACCTTC